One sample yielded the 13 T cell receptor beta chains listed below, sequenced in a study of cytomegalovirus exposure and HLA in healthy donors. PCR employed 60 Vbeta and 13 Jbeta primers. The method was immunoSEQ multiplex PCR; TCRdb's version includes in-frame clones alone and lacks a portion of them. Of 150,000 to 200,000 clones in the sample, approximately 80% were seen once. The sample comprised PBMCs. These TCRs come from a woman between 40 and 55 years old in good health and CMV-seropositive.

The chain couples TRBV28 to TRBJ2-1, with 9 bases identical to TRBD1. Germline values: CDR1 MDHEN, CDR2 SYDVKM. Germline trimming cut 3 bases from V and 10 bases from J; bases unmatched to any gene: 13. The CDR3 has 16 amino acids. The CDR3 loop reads CASSFGTPGQGGEQFF. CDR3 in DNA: TGTGCCAGCAGTTTTGGTACCCCGGGACAGGGTGGCGAGCAGTTCTTC.

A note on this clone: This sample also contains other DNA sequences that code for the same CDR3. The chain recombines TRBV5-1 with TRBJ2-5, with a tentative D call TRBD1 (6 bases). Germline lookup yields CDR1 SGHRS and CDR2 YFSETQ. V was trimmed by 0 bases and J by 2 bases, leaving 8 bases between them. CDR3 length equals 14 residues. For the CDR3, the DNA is TGCGCCAGCAGCTTGGGGGGGCCTCAAGAGACCCAGTACTTC. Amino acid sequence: CASSLGGPQETQYF.

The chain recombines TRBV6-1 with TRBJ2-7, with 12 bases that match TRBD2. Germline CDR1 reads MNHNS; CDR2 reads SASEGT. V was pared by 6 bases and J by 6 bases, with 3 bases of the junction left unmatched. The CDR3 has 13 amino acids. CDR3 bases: TGTGCCAGCAGGACTAGCGGGGGTCCCGAGCAGTACTTC. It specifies CASRTSGGPEQYF.

The CDR3: CSVEDGGAGYGYTF. Written as DNA, the CDR3 is TGCAGCGTTGAAGATGGGGGGGCAGGCTATGGCTACACCTTC. V is TRBV29-1 and J is TRBJ1-2; a weak D match, TRBD1 (6 bases). The CDR3 loop spans 14 amino acids. Trimming took off 0 bases at V and 4 bases at J, with 12 bases between the two ends. CDR1 and CDR2 (germline): SQVTM, ANQGSEA.

The CDR3 sequence: CASSYDRAEAFF. As DNA, the CDR3 is TGTGCCAGCAGTTACGACAGGGCTGAAGCTTTCTTT. This chain uses TRBV6-6 with TRBJ1-1, with 7 bases lining up with TRBD1. CDR3 length: 12 amino acids. V dropped 2 bases and J dropped 6; count of bases not matched to a gene: 0. Germline CDR1 is MNHNY and CDR2 is SVGAGI (reference sequence).

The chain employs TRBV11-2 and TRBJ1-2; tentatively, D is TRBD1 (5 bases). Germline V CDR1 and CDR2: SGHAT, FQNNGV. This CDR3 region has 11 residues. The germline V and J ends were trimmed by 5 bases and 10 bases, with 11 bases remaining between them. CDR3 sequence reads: CASSLVGPYTF. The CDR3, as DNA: TGTGCCAGCAGCCTGGTGGGGCCCTACACCTTC.

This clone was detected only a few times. The CDR3 DNA follows: TGTGCCAGCAGCGCCGACAGGGGGACCGTCTATGGCTACACCTTC. This gives the protein CASSADRGTVYGYTF. The rearrangement joins TRBV7-2 to TRBJ1-2; 9 nucleotides align to TRBD1. The CDR3 contains 15 residues. The germline CDR1 and CDR2 sequences are SGHTA and FQGNSA. After removal of 5 bases from V and 4 bases from J, the junction contained 8 bases not matched to a gene.

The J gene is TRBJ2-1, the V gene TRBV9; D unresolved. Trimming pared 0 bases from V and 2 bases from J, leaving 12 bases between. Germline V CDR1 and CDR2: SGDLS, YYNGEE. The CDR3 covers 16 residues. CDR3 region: CASSVVVDRAYNEQFF. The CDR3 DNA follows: TGTGCCAGCAGCGTAGTAGTCGACCGGGCCTACAATGAGCAGTTCTTC.

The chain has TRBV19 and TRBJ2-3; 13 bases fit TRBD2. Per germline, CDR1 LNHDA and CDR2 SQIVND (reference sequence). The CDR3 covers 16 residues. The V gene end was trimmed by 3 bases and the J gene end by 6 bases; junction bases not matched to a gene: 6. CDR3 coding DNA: TGTGCCAGTAGTATCACTAGCGGGGGGGCTGGCGATACGCAGTATTTT. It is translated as CASSITSGGAGDTQYF. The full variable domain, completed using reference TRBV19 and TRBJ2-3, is DGGITQSPKYLFRKEGQNVTLSCEQNLNHDAMYWYRQDPGQGLRLIYYSQIVNDFQKGDIAEGYSVSREKKESFPLTVTSAQKNPTAFYLCASSITSGGAGDTQYFGPGTRLTVL.

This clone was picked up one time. The CDR3: CAWSEGNGGELFF. CDR3 bases: TGTGCCTGGAGTGAGGGGAACGGCGGGGAGCTGTTTTTT. The chain has TRBV30 and TRBJ2-2, with D possibly TRBD1 on 5 matching bases. Per the germline V gene, CDR1 is GTSNPN and CDR2 is SVGIG (reference sequence). There are 13 residues in the CDR3. Deletions cut 1 base from V and 7 bases from J, with 10 bases between. Complete variable domain (other parts from reference TRBV30 and TRBJ2-2): SQTIHQWPATLVQPVGSPLSLECTVEGTSNPNLYWYRQAAGRGLQLLFYSVGIGQISSEVPQNLSASRPQDRQFILSSKKLLLSDSGFYLCAWSEGNGGELFFGEGSRLTVL.

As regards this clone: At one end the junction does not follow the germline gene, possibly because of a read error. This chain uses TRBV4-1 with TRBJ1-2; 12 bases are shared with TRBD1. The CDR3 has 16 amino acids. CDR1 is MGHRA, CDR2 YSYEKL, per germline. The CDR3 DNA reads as TGCGCCAGCAGCCAAGATCCGGGACAGGGGGCACGGCGGAGATTTTTC. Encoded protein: CASSQDPGQGARRRFF.

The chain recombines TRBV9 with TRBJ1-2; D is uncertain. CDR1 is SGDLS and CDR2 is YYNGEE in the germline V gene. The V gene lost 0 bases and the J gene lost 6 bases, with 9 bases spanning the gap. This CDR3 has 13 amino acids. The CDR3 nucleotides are TGTGCCAGCAGCGTAGAGGCAACAGATGGCTACACCTTC. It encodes CASSVEATDGYTF.

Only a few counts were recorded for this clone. The CDR3 DNA reads TGTGCCAGCAGTACCACTAGCTATTTCGAAAAACTGTTTTTT. Its protein product is CASSTTSYFEKLFF. The V gene is TRBV6-1, the J gene TRBJ1-4; D not resolved. The CDR3 runs to 14 residues. Trimming shortened V by 5 bases and J by 8 bases, and 15 bases separated the two germline ends. CDR1 is MNHNS and CDR2 is SASEGT in the germline V gene.